Listed here are 3 T cell receptor beta chains from one sample, sequenced in a study of graft-versus-host responses after intestinal transplantation. Assay used: immunoSEQ multiplex PCR; TCRdb lists only in-frame clones, some missing. The table records around 93,000 clones, around nine tenths of them present only once. These receptors lack a known antigen. Sequencing used unstimulated CD8+ T cells sorted from spleen or lymph node cells, obtained before intestinal transplant. The receptors here all came from a human donor who received an intestinal transplant.

The gene calls are TRBV5-6 and TRBJ2-7, with 10 bases aligning to TRBD1. The CDR3 has 16 amino acids. Germline trimming cut 6 bases from V and 4 bases from J; bases unmatched to any gene: 13. The germline CDR1 and CDR2 sequences are SGHDT and YYEEEE. Here the CDR3 DNA reads TGTGCCAGCACCTCGACAGGGGGCGTGGAGGCTTACGAGCAGTACTTC. This translates into CASTSTGGVEAYEQYF. The whole variable domain, filled in from reference TRBV5-6 and TRBJ2-7, reads DAGVTQSPTHLIKTRGQQVTLRCSPKSGHDTVSWYQQALGQGPQFIFQYYEEEERQRGNFPDRFSGHQFPNYSSELNVNALLLGDSALYLCASTSTGGVEAYEQYFGPGTRLTVT.

The chain uses TRBV19 and TRBJ2-2; 7 nucleotides match TRBD2. CDR1 LNHDA and CDR2 SQIVND come from the germline V gene (reference sequence). Trimming removed 6 bases from V and 0 bases from J; junction bases left unmatched: 4. The CDR3 length is 15 residues. The CDR3 nucleotides read TGTGCCAGTAGCGCTAGCGGTGCGAACACCGGGGAGCTGTTTTTT. Translated, it gives CASSASGANTGELFF.

The gene calls are TRBV7-9 and TRBJ1-3; D is ambiguous. The CDR3 runs 16 residues. The germline gives CDR1 SEHNR, CDR2 FQNEAQ (reference sequence). With 7 bases removed from V and 1 base from J, the gap between germline ends came to 17 bases. CDR3 amino acids: CASTDLDDRSGNTIYF. The CDR3 coding sequence is TGTGCCAGCACCGACTTGGACGATCGATCTGGAAACACCATATATTTT.